This T cell receptor beta chain came from a study of T cells in Graves' hyperthyroidism and ophthalmopathy. The V segment lost 3 bases and the J segment 5 bases; nucleotides outside the gene matches: 4. This CDR3 has 13 amino acids. Germline V gives CDR1 GTSNPN, CDR2 SVGIG (reference sequence). This clonotype showed up many times. Its matching antigen is unknown. Points from the study as a whole: Blood also contained most expanded thyroid clonotypes above 0.001.

Patients with uncontrolled infections, other autoimmune diseases, pregnancy or lactation were excluded. Each diagnosis drew on symptoms, thyroxine, TRAb, thyroid ultrasound and orbital computed tomography findings. TCR beta CDR3 regions were amplified from RNA. First-round RT-PCR of the TCR CDR3 relied on the HTBI primer set. TCRdb independently ran MiXCR on the multiplex PCR reads; one entry per CDR3 protein. The table has 650,000 to 850,000 distinct CDR3 sequences, about 19% seen once; the top ten hold around 15%. The sequenced material came from blood. The chain combines TRBV30 with TRBJ1-2, with 9 bases lining up with TRBD1. This receptor was obtained from a woman aged 45-65 years with Graves' hyperthyroidism that later progressed to Graves' ophthalmopathy. The chain's CDR3 is CAWRTGGGYGYTF. Written as DNA, the CDR3 is TGTGCCTGGAGGACAGGGGGAGGGTATGGCTACACCTTC. The full variable domain, its missing parts supplied by reference TRBV30 and TRBJ1-2, is SQTIHQWPATLVQPVGSPLSLECTVEGTSNPNLYWYRQAAGRGLQLLFYSVGIGQISSEVPQNLSASRPQDRQFILSSKKLLLSDSGFYLCAWRTGGGYGYTFGSGTRLTVV.